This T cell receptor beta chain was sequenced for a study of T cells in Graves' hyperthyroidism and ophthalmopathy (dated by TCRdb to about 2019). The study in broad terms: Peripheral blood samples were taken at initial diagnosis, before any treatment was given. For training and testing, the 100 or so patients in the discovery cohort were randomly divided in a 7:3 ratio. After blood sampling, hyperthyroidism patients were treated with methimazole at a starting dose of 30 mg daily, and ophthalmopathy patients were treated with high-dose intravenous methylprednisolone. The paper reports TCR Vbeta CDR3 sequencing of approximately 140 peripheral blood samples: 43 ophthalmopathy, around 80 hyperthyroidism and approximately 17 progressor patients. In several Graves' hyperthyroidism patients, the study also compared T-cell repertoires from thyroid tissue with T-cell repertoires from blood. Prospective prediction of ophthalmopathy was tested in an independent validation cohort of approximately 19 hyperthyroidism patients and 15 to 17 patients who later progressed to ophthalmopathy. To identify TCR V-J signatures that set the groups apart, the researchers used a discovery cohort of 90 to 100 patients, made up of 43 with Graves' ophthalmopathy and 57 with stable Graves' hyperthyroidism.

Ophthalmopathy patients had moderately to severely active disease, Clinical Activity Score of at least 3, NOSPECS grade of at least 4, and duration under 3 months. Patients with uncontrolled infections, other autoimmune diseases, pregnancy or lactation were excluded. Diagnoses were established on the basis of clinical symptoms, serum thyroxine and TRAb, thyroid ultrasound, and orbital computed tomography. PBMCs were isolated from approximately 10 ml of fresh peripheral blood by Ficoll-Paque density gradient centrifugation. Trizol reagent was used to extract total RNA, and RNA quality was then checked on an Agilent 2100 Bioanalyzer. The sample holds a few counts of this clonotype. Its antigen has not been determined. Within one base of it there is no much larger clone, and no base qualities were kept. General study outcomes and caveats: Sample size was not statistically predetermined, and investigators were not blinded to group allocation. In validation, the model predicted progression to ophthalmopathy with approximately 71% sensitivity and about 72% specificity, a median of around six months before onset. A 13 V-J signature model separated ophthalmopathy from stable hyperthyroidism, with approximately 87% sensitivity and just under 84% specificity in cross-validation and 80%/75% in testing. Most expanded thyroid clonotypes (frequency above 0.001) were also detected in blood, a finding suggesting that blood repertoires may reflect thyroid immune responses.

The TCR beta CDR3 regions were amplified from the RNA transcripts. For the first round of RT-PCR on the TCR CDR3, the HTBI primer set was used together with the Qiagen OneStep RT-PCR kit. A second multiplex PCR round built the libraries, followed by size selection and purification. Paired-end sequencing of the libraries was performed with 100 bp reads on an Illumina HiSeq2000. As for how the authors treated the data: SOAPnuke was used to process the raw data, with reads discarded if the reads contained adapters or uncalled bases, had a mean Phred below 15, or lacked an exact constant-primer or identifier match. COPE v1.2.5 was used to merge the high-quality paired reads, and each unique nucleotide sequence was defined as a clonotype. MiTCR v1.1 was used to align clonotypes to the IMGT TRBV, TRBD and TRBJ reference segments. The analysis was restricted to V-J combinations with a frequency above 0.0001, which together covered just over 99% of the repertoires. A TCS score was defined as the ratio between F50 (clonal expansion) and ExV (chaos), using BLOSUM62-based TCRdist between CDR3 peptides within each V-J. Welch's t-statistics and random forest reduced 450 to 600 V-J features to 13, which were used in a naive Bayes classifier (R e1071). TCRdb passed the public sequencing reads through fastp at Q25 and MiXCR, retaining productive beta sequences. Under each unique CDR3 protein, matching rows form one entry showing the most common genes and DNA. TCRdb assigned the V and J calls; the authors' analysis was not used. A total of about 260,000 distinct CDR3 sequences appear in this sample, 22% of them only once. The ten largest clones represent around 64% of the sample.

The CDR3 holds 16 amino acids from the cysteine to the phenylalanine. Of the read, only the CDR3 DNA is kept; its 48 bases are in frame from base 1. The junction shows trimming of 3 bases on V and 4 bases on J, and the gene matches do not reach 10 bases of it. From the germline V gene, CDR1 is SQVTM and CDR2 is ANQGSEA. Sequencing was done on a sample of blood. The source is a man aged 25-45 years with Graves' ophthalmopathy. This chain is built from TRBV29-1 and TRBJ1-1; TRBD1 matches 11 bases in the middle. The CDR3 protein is CSVEKRWGTGGTEAFF. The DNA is TGCAGCGTTGAGAAGAGGTGGGGGACAGGGGGCACTGAAGCTTTCTTT. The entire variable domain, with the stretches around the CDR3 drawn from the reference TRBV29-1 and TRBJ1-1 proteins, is SAVISQKPSRDICQRGTSLTIQCQVDSQVTMMFWYRQQPGQSLTLIATANQGSEATYESGFVIDKFPISRPNLTFSTLTVSNMSPEDSSIYLCSVEKRWGTGGTEAFFGQGTRLTVV.